A single sample is the source of the 29 T cell receptor beta chains below, sequenced in a study of early T cells in non-severe SARS-CoV-2 infection. TCRdb reanalysed the 5' RACE reads using MiXCR and keeps one entry per CDR3 protein. The table records 65,000 to 95,000 distinct CDR3 sequences, 14% of them present only once. The sample comprised whole blood. The receptors were sampled from an adult who was a healthcare worker with PCR-confirmed SARS-CoV-2 infection or an uninfected control (not recorded which).

CDR3 sequence (DNA): TGTGCCAGCAGCCCGCAGGGACACGGTGAAGCTTTCTTT. It specifies CASSPQGHGEAFF. The V gene is TRBV5-8, the J gene TRBJ1-1; maybe TRBD1 (6 bases). Trimming stripped 4 bases from V and 7 bases from J, with 14 bases between. This CDR3 has 13 amino acids. Germline CDR1 is SGHTS and CDR2 is YDEGEE.

This clonotype has only a few counts. The chain joins TRBV9 to TRBJ2-3, with D perhaps matching TRBD1 (6 bases). CDR1 and CDR2 from the germline V gene are SGDLS and YYNGEE. CDR3 length equals 17 residues. The germline V and J ends were trimmed by 3 bases and 2 bases, with 19 bases remaining between them. The chain's CDR3 is CASSDRGPTGFTDTQYF. The CDR3 nucleotides read TGTGCCAGCAGCGACAGAGGCCCCACAGGGTTCACAGATACGCAGTATTTT. The full variable domain, completed using reference TRBV9 and TRBJ2-3, is DSGVTQTPKHLITATGQRVTLRCSPRSGDLSVYWYQQSLDQGLQFLIQYYNGEERAKGNILERFSAQQFPDLHSELNLSSLELGDSALYFCASSDRGPTGFTDTQYFGPGTRLTVL.

The chain employs TRBV6-1 and TRBJ2-3, with D unclear. This CDR3 region has 14 residues. Germline V gene sequence: CDR1 MNHNS, CDR2 SASEGT. Trimming pared 5 bases from V and 0 bases from J, leaving 9 bases between. The CDR3 DNA sequence: TGTGCCAGCAGTTTACCCTCGAGCACAGATACGCAGTATTTT. Its protein is CASSLPSSTDTQYF.

This rearrangement joins TRBV7-8 to TRBJ2-7; possible D gene TRBD1, 5 bases. Trimming pared 4 bases from V and 9 bases from J, leaving 16 bases between. Germline CDR1 SGHVS, CDR2 FQNEAQ. The CDR3 length is 13 residues. CDR3 amino acids: CASSSTRVSGQYF. The DNA of the CDR3 is TGTGCCAGCAGCTCAACCAGGGTGTCGGGGCAGTACTTC.

The chain has TRBV20-1 and TRBJ2-1, with 14 bases identical to TRBD2. The CDR3 spans 17 residues. The J segment lost 4 bases and the V segment lost 3 bases, leaving 8 bases of the junction unmatched. Germline V gene sequence: CDR1 DFQATT, CDR2 SNEGSKA (reference sequence). CDR3 loop: CSASSPGLAGAYNEQFF. DNA of the CDR3: TGCAGTGCTAGTTCTCCGGGACTAGCGGGGGCTTACAATGAGCAGTTCTTC.

V is TRBV9 and J is TRBJ2-3; 10 nucleotides agree with TRBD1. Per the germline V gene, CDR1 is SGDLS and CDR2 is YYNGEE. J gave up 1 base and V 0 bases, and 2 bases lay outside the gene matches. CDR3 length equals 16 residues. The CDR3 nucleotides read TGTGCCAGCAGCGTAGCCGGGACAGGGGGCACAGATACGCAGTATTTT. Translating it yields CASSVAGTGGTDTQYF.

The chain carries TRBV12-3 or TRBV12-4 and TRBJ2-5; a weak D match, TRBD2 (5 bases). Trimming removed 4 bases at V and 4 bases at J, with 10 bases between. The CDR3 loop spans 13 amino acids. CDR3 nucleotides: TGTGCCAGCAGTTCGCTAGCTGTAGAGACCCAGTACTTC. Translation gives CASSSLAVETQYF.

This clonotype has more than one count but fewer than ten. This chain connects TRBV5-1 to TRBJ2-5; TRBD2 agrees at 10 bases. The CDR3 length is 17 residues. V shed 9 bases, J shed 4 bases, and the junction held 18 bases outside the gene matches. Germline V gene data show CDR1 as SGHRS and CDR2 as YFSETQ. The CDR3: CATCQRGQRGGAETQYF. Here the CDR3 DNA reads TGCGCCACCTGCCAGCGGGGCCAGCGGGGGGGCGCAGAGACCCAGTACTTC.

This clonotype was observed a few times. The chain joins TRBV27 to TRBJ1-2; D gene unclear. V lost 3 bases to trimming and J lost 8 bases, with 13 bases between them. The germline V gene has CDR1 MNHEY and CDR2 SMNVEV (reference sequence). This CDR3 region has 13 residues. The DNA of the CDR3 is TGTGCCAGCAGTTTGAGAGGTACCAGCGGCTACACCTTC. It encodes CASSLRGTSGYTF.

This clonotype was picked up a small number of times. This chain connects TRBV10-2 to TRBJ2-7; 7 bases align to TRBD1. The V gene's germline CDR1 is WSHSY and CDR2 SAAADI. This CDR3 comprises 14 residues. Trimming removed 8 bases from V and 1 base from J; junction bases left unmatched: 8. CDR3 loop: CASSVTGDSYEQYF. In DNA, the CDR3 is TGCGCCAGCTCTGTAACAGGGGATTCCTACGAGCAGTACTTC.

The chain carries TRBV12-3 or TRBV12-4 and TRBJ1-1, with D uncertain. This CDR3 spans 13 amino acids. The V and J ends lost 1 base and 4 bases respectively, with 7 bases between them. The DNA of the CDR3 is TGTGCCAGCAGTTTAGTCGGCGGCACTGAAGCTTTCTTT. This gives the protein CASSLVGGTEAFF.

V usage is TRBV20-1 and J usage is TRBJ1-3; no clear D. CDR3 length equals 14 residues. The germline gives CDR1 DFQATT, CDR2 SNEGSKA (reference sequence). V lost 3 bases to trimming and J lost 4 bases, with 13 bases between them. This CDR3 is CSASVGPTGNTIYF. The CDR3, as DNA: TGCAGTGCTAGTGTTGGCCCAACCGGAAACACCATATATTTT.

The rearrangement links TRBV5-4 to TRBJ2-1, with D perhaps matching TRBD1 (5 bases). This CDR3 has 16 amino acids. V shed 0 bases and J shed 6 bases, with 16 bases lying between them. The germline V gene encodes CDR1 SGHNT and CDR2 YYREEE (reference sequence). The DNA of the CDR3 is TGTGCCAGCAGCTTGGCTCCAACGACAGTAGCCAATGAGCAGTTCTTC. This sequence encodes CASSLAPTTVANEQFF. Supplemented by reference TRBV5-4 and TRBJ2-1, the full variable domain reads ETGVTQSPTHLIKTRGQQVTLRCSSQSGHNTVSWYQQALGQGPQFIFQYYREEENGRGNFPPRFSGLQFPNYSSELNVNALELDDSALYLCASSLAPTTVANEQFFGPGTRLTVL.

The chain recombines TRBV4-1 with TRBJ2-1; D ambiguous. CDR1 and CDR2 (germline): MGHRA, YSYEKL. The V and J ends lost 0 bases and 10 bases respectively, with 13 bases between them. This CDR3 is 14 amino acids long. The CDR3 coding sequence is TGCGCCAGCAGCCAAGATATGGGTCTGGGAGAGCAGTTCTTC. It is translated as CASSQDMGLGEQFF.

This clonotype was recorded at least ten times. The chain is built from TRBV5-1 and TRBJ1-6, with D possibly being TRBD1 (6 bases). The CDR3 totals 15 residues. V was shortened by 0 bases and J by 7 bases, with 11 bases between the two germline ends. Per germline, CDR1 SGHRS and CDR2 YFSETQ. CDR3 coding DNA: TGCGCCAGCAGCTTGGCTGGGGGCGAGAATTCACCCCTCCACTTT. This sequence encodes CASSLAGGENSPLHF. Full variable domain (rest looked up from reference TRBV5-1 and TRBJ1-6): KAGVTQTPRYLIKTRGQQVTLSCSPISGHRSVSWYQQTPGQGLQFLFEYFSETQRNKGNFPGRFSGRQFSNSRSEMNVSTLELGDSALYLCASSLAGGENSPLHFGNGTRLTVT.

The chain carries TRBV19 and TRBJ1-5; 8 nucleotides agree with TRBD1. This CDR3 comprises 16 residues. Germline V gives CDR1 LNHDA, CDR2 SQIVND (reference sequence). J was trimmed by 0 bases and V by 6 bases; bases with no gene match: 7. CDR3 region: CASRKRTGNSNQPQHF. In DNA, the CDR3 is TGTGCCAGTAGAAAACGGACAGGGAATAGCAATCAGCCCCAGCATTTT.

The table lists this clonotype with many counts. This chain joins TRBV6-6 and TRBJ2-1; 9 nucleotides align to TRBD1. The V segment lost 6 bases and the J segment 3 bases; nucleotides outside the gene matches: 6. CDR3 length: 15 residues. CDR1 is MNHNY, CDR2 SVGAGI, per germline (reference sequence). The CDR3 sequence is CASSRDRGFYNEQFF. The CDR3 DNA reads TGTGCCAGCAGCCGTGACAGGGGGTTCTACAATGAGCAGTTCTTC.

The chain recombines TRBV11-2 with TRBJ1-1; D perhaps matches TRBD1 (5 bases). CDR3 length: 15 residues. V lost 1 base, J lost 3 bases, and 12 bases lay in between. Germline CDR1 SGHAT, CDR2 FQNNGV. The CDR3 DNA is TGTGCCAGCAGCTTAGCAGCAGGGTGGGACACTGAAGCTTTCTTT. This gives the protein CASSLAAGWDTEAFF.

This clonotype was observed many times. This rearrangement joins TRBV5-1 to TRBJ1-1; D not resolved. This CDR3 region has 13 residues. V lost 3 bases and J 7 bases, leaving 13 bases between the germline ends. Germline CDR1 and CDR2: SGHRS and YFSETQ. As DNA, the CDR3 is TGCGCCAGCAGCTCCCTTAGTGGCAATGAAGCTTTCTTT. Amino acid sequence: CASSSLSGNEAFF.

Ten or more counts support this clonotype. The CDR3, as DNA: TGTGCCAGCAGTTCAGTAGCAGTGCAGTACTTC. Translation gives CASSSVAVQYF. The chain joins TRBV28 to TRBJ2-7; unclear D gene. The CDR3 runs to 11 residues. The germline V gene has CDR1 MDHEN and CDR2 SYDVKM. V dropped 4 bases and J dropped 9 bases, with 10 bases sitting between them.

A few counts support this clonotype. The chain uses TRBV11-2 and TRBJ2-3; TRBD2 aligns across 8 bases. The CDR3 is 14 amino acids. Germline-derived CDR1 and CDR2 are SGHAT and FQNNGV. The trim removed 4 bases at V and 5 bases at J, leaving 5 bases unmatched. This chain's CDR3 is CASSWSGGKDTQYF. The CDR3 DNA follows: TGTGCCAGCAGCTGGAGCGGGGGTAAAGATACGCAGTATTTT.

The rearrangement links TRBV20-1 to TRBJ2-3; 7 bases fit TRBD1. Germline trimming cut 4 bases from V and 1 base from J; bases unmatched to any gene: 2. The CDR3 length is 13 residues. The germline V gene encodes CDR1 DFQATT and CDR2 SNEGSKA (reference sequence). The CDR3 protein is CSANRGGTDTQYF. In DNA, the CDR3 is TGCAGTGCTAACAGGGGTGGCACAGATACGCAGTATTTT.

This clonotype was recorded at least ten times. The genes are TRBV2 and TRBJ1-2; possible D gene TRBD1, 6 bases. The CDR3 consists of 14 residues. The ends were cut back, 9 bases at V and 8 bases at J, with 22 bases in the middle. CDR1 and CDR2 (germline): SNHLY, FYNNEI. The CDR3 coding sequence is TGTGCCAGTAAAAAACAGGGTTTTCAAGAGGGCTACACCTTC. Amino acids: CASKKQGFQEGYTF.

V usage is TRBV28 and J usage is TRBJ2-7; no definite D call. Germline V CDR1 and CDR2: MDHEN, SYDVKM. The length of the CDR3 is 14 residues. With 7 bases removed from V and 1 base from J, the gap between germline ends came to 14 bases. In DNA, the CDR3 is TGTGCCAGCAAGACGGCCCGACAATCCTACGAGCAGTACTTC. Translated, it gives CASKTARQSYEQYF.

The rearrangement joins TRBV5-6 to TRBJ2-3, with TRBD1 matching over 7 bases. The germline V gene has CDR1 SGHDT and CDR2 YYEEEE. With V trimmed by 3 bases and J by 0 bases, 7 bases remained unmatched. The CDR3 is 16 residues long. The CDR3 protein is CASSYPDRASTDTQYF. The CDR3 DNA follows: TGTGCCAGCAGCTACCCCGACAGGGCCAGCACAGATACGCAGTATTTT.

This clonotype came up many times. The rearrangement uses TRBV5-1 and TRBJ2-3; no definite D call. The V gene's germline CDR1 is SGHRS and CDR2 YFSETQ. The CDR3 spans 13 residues. V was pared by 4 bases and J by 2 bases, with 8 bases between. This CDR3 reads CASSTDFTDTQYF. As DNA, the CDR3 is TGCGCCAGCAGCACCGACTTCACAGATACGCAGTATTTT.

This clonotype was found once. CDR3 in amino acids: CASNTDAWGTGELFF. In nucleotides, the CDR3 is TGTGCCAGCAATACGGACGCCTGGGGGACCGGGGAGCTGTTTTTT. The chain combines TRBV6-6 with TRBJ2-2; D tentatively reads TRBD1 or TRBD2 (5 bases each). CDR1 is MNHNY, CDR2 SVGAGI, per germline (reference sequence). V lost 7 bases and J lost 5, with 17 bases in between. The CDR3 consists of 15 residues.

Many counts were recorded for this clonotype. CDR3 amino acids: CASSSQTGGLNSPLHF. As DNA, the CDR3 is TGTGCCAGCAGTTCCCAGACAGGGGGCTTGAATTCACCCCTCCACTTT. This rearrangement joins TRBV12-3 or TRBV12-4 to TRBJ1-6; 10 positions match TRBD1. The CDR3 has 16 amino acids. Trimming removed 4 bases from V and 7 bases from J; junction bases left unmatched: 7.

In this sample, this clonotype turned up many times. The chain links TRBV6-2 or TRBV6-3 to TRBJ2-1; the match to TRBD2 covers 13 bases. Per the germline V gene, CDR1 is MNHEY and CDR2 is SVGEGT. V shed 6 bases and J 4 bases; nucleotides not matched to a gene: 3. The CDR3 is 15 residues long. DNA for the CDR3: TGTGCCAGCAGGGTACTAGCGGGGGGGTACAATGAGCAGTTCTTC. This codes for CASRVLAGGYNEQFF.